This T cell receptor beta chain is drawn from a study of T cell responses to AZD1222 COVID-19 vaccine. Study-wide results and caveats: Nearly half of the spike-specific TCRs reportedly recognize variant regions that carry no mutations. Vaccination with two AZD1222 doses was followed by a rise in Spike-specific TCR breadth and depth. There were vaccine-associated CD4 TCRs across spike, dominant at 160-218 and 743-854. Donors skewed white British and female; clonal diversity was possibly underestimated.

V gave up 2 bases and J gave up 7 bases, with 6 bases separating them. Germline assignment: CDR1 KGHSH and CDR2 LQKENI. The CDR3 runs to 12 residues. Some clones are missing from TCRdb's copy, which holds only in-frame ones; the method was immunoSEQ multiplex PCR. The sample includes about 120,000 clones, around 88% of them seen just once. In regard to this clone: The target antigen is unknown.

The chain is built from TRBV18 and TRBJ1-5; D gene unclear. This TCR derives from an adult in good health. The material sequenced was peripheral blood, taken on day 0 of AZD1222 vaccination. CDR3 sequence: CASSPSSQPQHF. CDR3 nucleotides: TGTGCCAGCTCACCAAGTTCCCAGCCCCAGCATTTT.